Each of the 8 T cell receptor beta chains below was sequenced from the same sample in a study of cytomegalovirus exposure and HLA in healthy donors. It was with 60 Vbeta and 13 Jbeta primers that the PCR ran. Libraries were prepared by immunoSEQ multiplex PCR; TCRdb keeps only in-frame clonotypes and omits some of them. Seen here are 150,000 to 200,000 clones, 79% observed once, and the top ten hold 4.4%. The sample was PBMCs. The source is a woman between 25 and 40 years old in good health and CMV-seropositive.

This chain uses TRBV7-7 with TRBJ1-3, with 7 bases that match TRBD1. Germline lookup yields CDR1 SSHAT and CDR2 FNYEAQ (reference sequence). The CDR3 has 15 amino acids. Trimming at V came to 8 bases and at J to 2 bases, leaving 9 bases not matched to a gene. The CDR3 reads CASRDHRGTGNTIYF. The CDR3 DNA sequence: TGTGCCAGCCGAGATCACAGGGGAACTGGAAACACCATATATTTT.

This sequence joins TRBV10-3 and TRBJ1-2, with TRBD1 matching over 7 bases. J lost 2 bases, V lost 6 bases, and 6 bases had no gene match. The CDR3 length is 14 residues. Germline V CDR1 and CDR2: ENHRY, SYGVKD. The CDR3 loop reads CAISEGQRNYGYTF. The CDR3 DNA reads as TGTGCCATCAGCGAGGGACAGAGGAACTATGGCTACACCTTC.

The chain links TRBV7-9 to TRBJ1-1; D is ambiguous. Germline values: CDR1 SEHNR, CDR2 FQNEAQ (reference sequence). The germline V and J ends were trimmed by 2 bases and 3 bases, with 7 bases remaining between them. The CDR3 length is 13 residues. CDR3 loop: CASSLSPDTEAFF. The CDR3 region has the DNA TGTGCCAGCAGCTTATCCCCGGACACTGAAGCTTTCTTT.

V gene TRBV23-1 combines with J gene TRBJ2-7, with TRBD2 matching over 7 bases. TRBV23-1 is an open reading frame, and its role is uncertain. With V trimmed by 3 bases and J by 5 bases, 7 bases remained unmatched. CDR3 size: 14 residues. The CDR3 DNA is TGCGCCAGCAGTCATCCCTTGGGGGGGGACGAGCAGTACTTC. It yields the protein CASSHPLGGDEQYF.

The chain is built from TRBV11-2 and TRBJ1-1; maybe TRBD1 (6 bases). CDR3 length: 14 residues. CDR1 SGHAT and CDR2 FQNNGV come from the germline V gene. Trimming shortened V by 1 base and J by 5 bases, and 11 bases separated the two germline ends. DNA for the CDR3: TGTGCCAGCAGCTTAGTCCCAGGGGAAACTGAAGCTTTCTTT. Translation: CASSLVPGETEAFF. Full variable domain (remainder filled in from reference TRBV11-2 and TRBJ1-1): EAGVAQSPRYKIIEKRQSVAFWCNPISGHATLYWYQQILGQGPKLLIQFQNNGVVDDSQLPKDRFSAERLKGVDSTLKIQPAKLEDSAVYLCASSLVPGETEAFFGQGTRLTVV.

The V and J genes are TRBV4-3 and TRBJ2-1, with 13 bases matching TRBD2. V trimming: 3 bases; J trimming: 8 bases; junction bases outside the gene matches: 7. The CDR3 runs 16 residues. Germline values: CDR1 LGHNA, CDR2 YSLEER. CDR3 nucleotides: TGCGCCAGCAGCCAGTCACTTGGACTAGCGGGGGATGAGCAGTTCTTC. Translation gives CASSQSLGLAGDEQFF.

V is TRBV19 and J is TRBJ1-1; D not certain. Trimming removed 7 bases from V and 0 bases from J, with 9 bases in between. Germline loops: CDR1 LNHDA, CDR2 SQIVND (reference sequence). The CDR3 totals 13 residues. In DNA, the CDR3 is TGTGCCAGTACTACGGACTTGAACACTGAAGCTTTCTTT. Its protein is CASTTDLNTEAFF.

The chain has TRBV7-9 and TRBJ1-4, with D uncertain. This CDR3 has 14 residues. Germline CDR1 SEHNR, CDR2 FQNEAQ (reference sequence). The V end was cut by 7 bases, the J end by 7 bases, with 16 bases between. CDR3 in amino acids: CASTADGEREKLFF. DNA for the CDR3: TGTGCCAGCACCGCGGACGGGGAGCGTGAAAAACTGTTTTTT.